These 7 T cell receptor beta chains originate from one sample sequenced in a study of T cell responses to AZD1222 COVID-19 vaccine. The repertoire was sequenced with immunoSEQ multiplex PCR; TCRdb's copy has only in-frame clones and lacks some. In the table there are 140,000 to 150,000 clones, approximately 91% of which are singletons. Source: peripheral blood, taken 28 days after the second AZD1222 dose. All receptors come from an adult who received the AZD1222 COVID-19 vaccine.

The chain employs TRBV19 and TRBJ1-1; D remains ambiguous. The CDR3 totals 14 residues. Germline loops: CDR1 LNHDA, CDR2 SQIVND (reference sequence). The V end lost 1 base, the J end lost 4 bases, and 10 bases lay between the germline ends. The CDR3 bases are TGTGCCAGTAGTATAGGGCCGGGGAGCACTGAAGCTTTCTTT. Its protein is CASSIGPGSTEAFF.

This chain joins TRBV19 and TRBJ1-1; 10 bases align to TRBD1. The CDR3 length is 15 residues. Losses at the gene ends were 5 bases for V and 1 base for J; bases not matched to a gene: 4. Germline-derived CDR1 and CDR2 are LNHDA and SQIVND (reference sequence). The CDR3 reads CASSPRTGGNTEAFF. The DNA for the CDR3 is TGTGCCAGTAGTCCCCGGACAGGGGGGAACACTGAAGCTTTCTTT.

The rearrangement links TRBV10-3 to TRBJ1-1; D gene unclear. V shed 2 bases and J shed 8 bases, with 12 bases lying between them. The CDR3 is 13 residues long. Germline-derived CDR1 and CDR2 are ENHRY and SYGVKD. This CDR3 is CAISETLDGEAFF. The CDR3 nucleotides read TGTGCCATCAGTGAGACCTTGGACGGGGAAGCTTTCTTT.

The rearrangement uses TRBV5-4 and TRBJ1-2; D possibly corresponds to TRBD1 (5 bases). V was shortened by 1 base and J by 7 bases, with 14 bases between the two germline ends. Germline loops: CDR1 SGHNT, CDR2 YYREEE (reference sequence). The CDR3 covers 14 residues. Written as DNA, the CDR3 is TGTGCCAGCAGCTTGTCGGGGACCCCGCTTGGCTACACCTTC. This sequence encodes CASSLSGTPLGYTF.

In nucleotides, the CDR3 is TGTGCCAGCAGTGACTCGGGGACAGGGGGCTATGGCTACACCTTC. Translation gives CASSDSGTGGYGYTF. This chain connects TRBV6-4 to TRBJ1-2; 11 positions match TRBD1. The CDR3 spans 15 residues. V lost 0 bases and J lost 4; bases outside the gene matches: 1. Germline values: CDR1 MRHNA, CDR2 SNTAGT.

This clone was seen a single time. The rearrangement joins TRBV9 to TRBJ2-3; 9 bases match TRBD2. This CDR3 contains 14 residues. From germline, CDR1 is SGDLS and CDR2 YYNGEE. The trim removed 6 bases at V and 0 bases at J, leaving 2 bases unmatched. The chain's CDR3 is CASKSGGSTDTQYF. As DNA, the CDR3 is TGTGCCAGCAAGAGCGGGGGGAGCACAGATACGCAGTATTTT.

This chain joins TRBV6-6 and TRBJ2-7, with a possible D match to TRBD2 (6 bases). V lost 5 bases to trimming and J lost 0 bases, with 11 bases between them. The V gene's germline CDR1 is MNHNY and CDR2 SVGAGI (reference sequence). This CDR3 spans 14 amino acids. The CDR3 loop is CASSRDWGSYEQYF. The CDR3 region has the DNA TGTGCCAGCAGTCGGGACTGGGGCTCCTACGAGCAGTACTTC.